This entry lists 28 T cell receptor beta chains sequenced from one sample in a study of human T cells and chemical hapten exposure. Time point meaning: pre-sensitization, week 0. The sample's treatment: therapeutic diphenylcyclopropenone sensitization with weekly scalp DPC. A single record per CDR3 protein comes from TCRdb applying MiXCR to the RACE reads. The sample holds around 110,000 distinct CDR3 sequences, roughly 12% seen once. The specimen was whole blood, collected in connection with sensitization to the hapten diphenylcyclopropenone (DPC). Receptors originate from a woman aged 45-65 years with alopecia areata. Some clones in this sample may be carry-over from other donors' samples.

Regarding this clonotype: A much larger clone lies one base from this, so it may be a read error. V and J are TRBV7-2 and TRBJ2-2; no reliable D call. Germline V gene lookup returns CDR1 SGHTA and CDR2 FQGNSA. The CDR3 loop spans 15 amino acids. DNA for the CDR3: TGTGCCAGCGGAATGAGACCGCGGAACACCCGGGAGCTGTTTTTT. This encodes CASGMRPRNTRELFF. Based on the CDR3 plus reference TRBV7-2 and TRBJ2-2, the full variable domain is GAGVSQSPSNKVTEKGKDVELRCDPISGHTALYWYRQSLGQGLEFLIYFQGNSAPDKSGLPSDRFSAERTGGSVSTLTIQRTQQEDSAVYLCASGMRPRNTRELFFGEGSRLTVL.

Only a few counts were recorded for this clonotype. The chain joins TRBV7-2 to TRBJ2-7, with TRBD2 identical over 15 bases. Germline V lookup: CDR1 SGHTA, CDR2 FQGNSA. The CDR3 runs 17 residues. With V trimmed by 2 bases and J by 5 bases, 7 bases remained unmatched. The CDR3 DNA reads TGTGCCAGCAGCTTACTACTTGGACTAGCGGGAGGGGACGAGCAGTACTTC. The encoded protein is CASSLLLGLAGGDEQYF.

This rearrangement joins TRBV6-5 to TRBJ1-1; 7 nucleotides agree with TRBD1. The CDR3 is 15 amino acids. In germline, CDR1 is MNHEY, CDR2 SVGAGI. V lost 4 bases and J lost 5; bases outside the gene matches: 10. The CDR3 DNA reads TGTGCCAGCAGTTTTCGGAGGGGGCGGAGAACTGAAGCTTTCTTT. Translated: CASSFRRGRRTEAFF.

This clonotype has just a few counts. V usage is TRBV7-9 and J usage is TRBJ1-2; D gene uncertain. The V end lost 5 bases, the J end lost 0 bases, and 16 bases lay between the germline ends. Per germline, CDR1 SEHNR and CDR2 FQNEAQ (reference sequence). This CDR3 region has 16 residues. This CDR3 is CASSPTYGDSNYGYTF. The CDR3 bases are TGTGCCAGCAGCCCGACCTACGGCGATTCTAACTATGGCTACACCTTC.

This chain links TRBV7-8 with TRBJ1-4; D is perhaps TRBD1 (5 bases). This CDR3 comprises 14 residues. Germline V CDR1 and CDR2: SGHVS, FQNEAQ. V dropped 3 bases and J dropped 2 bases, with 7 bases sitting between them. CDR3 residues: CASSFRATNEKLFF. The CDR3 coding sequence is TGTGCCAGCAGCTTCAGGGCCACTAATGAAAAACTGTTTTTT.

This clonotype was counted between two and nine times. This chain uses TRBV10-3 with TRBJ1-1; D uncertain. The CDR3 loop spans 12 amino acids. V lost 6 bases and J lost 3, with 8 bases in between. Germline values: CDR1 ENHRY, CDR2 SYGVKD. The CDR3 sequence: CAISGRDTEAFF. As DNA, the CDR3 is TGTGCCATCAGCGGGAGGGACACTGAAGCTTTCTTT.

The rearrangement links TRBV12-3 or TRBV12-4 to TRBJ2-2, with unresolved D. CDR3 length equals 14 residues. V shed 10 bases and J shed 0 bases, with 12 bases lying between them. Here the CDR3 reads CATELEPNTGELFF. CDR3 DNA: TGTGCCACCGAGCTCGAGCCGAACACCGGGGAGCTGTTTTTT.

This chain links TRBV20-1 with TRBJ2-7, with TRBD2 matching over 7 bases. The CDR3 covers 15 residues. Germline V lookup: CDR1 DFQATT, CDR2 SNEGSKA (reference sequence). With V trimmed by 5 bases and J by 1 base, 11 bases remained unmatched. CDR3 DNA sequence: TGCAGTGCTCGTCTAGGTAGCGGGCCGTCCTACGAGCAGTACTTC. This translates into CSARLGSGPSYEQYF.

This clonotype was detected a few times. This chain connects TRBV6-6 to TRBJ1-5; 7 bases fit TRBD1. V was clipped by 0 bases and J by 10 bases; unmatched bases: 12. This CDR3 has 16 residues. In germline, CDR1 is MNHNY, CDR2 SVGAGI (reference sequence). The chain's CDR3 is CASSYSTGTAALPQHF. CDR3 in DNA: TGTGCCAGCAGTTACTCCACCGGGACAGCGGCTCTACCCCAGCATTTT.

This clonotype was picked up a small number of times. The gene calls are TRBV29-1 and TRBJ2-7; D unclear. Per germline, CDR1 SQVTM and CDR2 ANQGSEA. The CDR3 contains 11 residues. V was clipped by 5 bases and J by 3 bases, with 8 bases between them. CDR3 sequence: CSVRDNYEQYF. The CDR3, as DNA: TGCAGCGTTCGCGATAACTACGAGCAGTACTTC.

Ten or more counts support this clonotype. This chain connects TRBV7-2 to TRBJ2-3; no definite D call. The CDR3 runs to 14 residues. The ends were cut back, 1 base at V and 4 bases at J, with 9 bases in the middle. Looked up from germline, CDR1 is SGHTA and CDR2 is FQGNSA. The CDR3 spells CASSLGSRADTQYF. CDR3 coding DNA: TGTGCCAGCAGCTTAGGAAGTAGGGCAGATACGCAGTATTTT.

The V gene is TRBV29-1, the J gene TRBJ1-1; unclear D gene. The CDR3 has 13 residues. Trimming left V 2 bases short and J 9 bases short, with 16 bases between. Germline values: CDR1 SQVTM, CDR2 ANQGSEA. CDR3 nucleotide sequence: TGCAGCGTTGAACATACTCCTCAGACGAAAGCTTTCTTT. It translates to CSVEHTPQTKAFF. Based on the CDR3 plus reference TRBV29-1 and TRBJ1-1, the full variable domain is SAVISQKPSRDICQRGTSLTIQCQVDSQVTMMFWYRQQPGQSLTLIATANQGSEATYESGFVIDKFPISRPNLTFSTLTVSNMSPEDSSIYLCSVEHTPQTKAFFGQGTRLTVV.

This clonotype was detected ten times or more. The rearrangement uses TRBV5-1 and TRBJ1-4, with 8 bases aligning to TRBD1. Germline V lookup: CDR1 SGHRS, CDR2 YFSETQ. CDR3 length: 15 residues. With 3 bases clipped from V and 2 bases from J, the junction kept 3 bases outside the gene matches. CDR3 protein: CASSSQGETNEKLFF. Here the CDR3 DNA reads TGCGCCAGCAGCTCACAGGGGGAGACTAATGAAAAACTGTTTTTT.

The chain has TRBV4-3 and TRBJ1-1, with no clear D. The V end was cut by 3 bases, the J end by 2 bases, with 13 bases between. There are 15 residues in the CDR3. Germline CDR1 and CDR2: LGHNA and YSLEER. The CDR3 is CASSHAAGTNTEAFF. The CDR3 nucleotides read TGCGCCAGCAGCCATGCGGCCGGAACTAACACTGAAGCTTTCTTT.

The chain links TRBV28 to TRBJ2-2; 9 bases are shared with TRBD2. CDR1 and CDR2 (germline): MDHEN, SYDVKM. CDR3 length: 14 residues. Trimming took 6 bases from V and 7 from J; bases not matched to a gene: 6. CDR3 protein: CASSRTSEYGELFF. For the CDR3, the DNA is TGTGCCAGCAGCCGGACTAGCGAGTACGGGGAGCTGTTTTTT.

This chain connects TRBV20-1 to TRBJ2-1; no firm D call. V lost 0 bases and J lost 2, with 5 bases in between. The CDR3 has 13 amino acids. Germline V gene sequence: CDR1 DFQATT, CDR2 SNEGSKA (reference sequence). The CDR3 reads CSARDRTYNEQFF. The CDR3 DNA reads TGCAGTGCTAGAGACAGGACCTACAATGAGCAGTTCTTC.

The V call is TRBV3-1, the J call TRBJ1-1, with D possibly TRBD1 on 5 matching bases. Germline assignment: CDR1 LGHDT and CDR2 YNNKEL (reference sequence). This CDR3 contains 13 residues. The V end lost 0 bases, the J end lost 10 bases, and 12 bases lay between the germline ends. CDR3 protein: CASSQDQWGTAFF. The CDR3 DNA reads TGTGCCAGCAGCCAAGATCAGTGGGGGACAGCTTTCTTT.

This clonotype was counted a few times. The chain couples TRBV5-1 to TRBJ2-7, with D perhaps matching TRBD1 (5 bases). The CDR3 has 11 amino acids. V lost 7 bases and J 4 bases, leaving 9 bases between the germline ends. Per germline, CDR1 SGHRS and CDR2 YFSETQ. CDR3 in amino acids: CASGHQYEQYF. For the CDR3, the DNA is TGCGCCAGCGGACACCAGTACGAGCAGTACTTC.

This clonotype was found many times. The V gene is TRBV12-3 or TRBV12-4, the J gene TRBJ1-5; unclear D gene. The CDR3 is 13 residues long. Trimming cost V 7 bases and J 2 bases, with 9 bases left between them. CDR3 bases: TGTGCCAGCATCCTCAAGGGCAATCAGCCCCAGCATTTT. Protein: CASILKGNQPQHF.

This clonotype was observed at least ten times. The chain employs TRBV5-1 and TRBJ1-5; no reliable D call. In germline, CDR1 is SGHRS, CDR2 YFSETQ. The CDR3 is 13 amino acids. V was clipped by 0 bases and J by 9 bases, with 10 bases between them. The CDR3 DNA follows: TGCGCCAGCAGCTTGGAAGTGGATGGGCCCCAGCATTTT. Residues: CASSLEVDGPQHF.

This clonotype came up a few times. This CDR3 is CATSPGGRYEQYF. Here the CDR3 DNA reads TGTGCCACCAGCCCGGGGGGACGTTACGAGCAGTACTTC. V gene TRBV24-1 combines with J gene TRBJ2-7, with TRBD2 matching over 7 bases. The CDR3 loop spans 13 amino acids. Germline assignment: CDR1 KGHDR and CDR2 SFDVKD. Trimming at V came to 7 bases and at J to 4 bases, leaving 6 bases not matched to a gene.

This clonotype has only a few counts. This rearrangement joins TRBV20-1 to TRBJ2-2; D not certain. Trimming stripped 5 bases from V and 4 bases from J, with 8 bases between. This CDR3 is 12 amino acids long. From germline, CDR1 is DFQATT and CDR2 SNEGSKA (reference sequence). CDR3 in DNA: TGCAGTGCTGAGGACCTCACCGGGGAGCTGTTTTTT. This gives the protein CSAEDLTGELFF.

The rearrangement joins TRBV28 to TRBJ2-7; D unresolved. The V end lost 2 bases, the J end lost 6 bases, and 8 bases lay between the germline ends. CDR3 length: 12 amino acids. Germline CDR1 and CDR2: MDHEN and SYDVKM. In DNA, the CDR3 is TGTGCCAGCAGTTTAAACTCCCCCGAGCAGTACTTC. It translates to CASSLNSPEQYF. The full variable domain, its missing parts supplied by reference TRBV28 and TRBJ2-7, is DVKVTQSSRYLVKRTGEKVFLECVQDMDHENMFWYRQDPGLGLRLIYFSYDVKMKEKGDIPEGYSVSREKKERFSLILESASTNQTSMYLCASSLNSPEQYFGPGTRLTVT.

The CDR3 region is CSVGGQGDYGYTF. In nucleotides, the CDR3 is TGCAGCGTAGGCGGACAGGGGGACTATGGCTACACCTTC. V gene TRBV29-1 combines with J gene TRBJ1-2; 10 bases match TRBD1. V was pared by 6 bases and J by 3 bases, with 4 bases of the junction left unmatched. The CDR3 has 13 amino acids. Germline V lookup: CDR1 SQVTM, CDR2 ANQGSEA.

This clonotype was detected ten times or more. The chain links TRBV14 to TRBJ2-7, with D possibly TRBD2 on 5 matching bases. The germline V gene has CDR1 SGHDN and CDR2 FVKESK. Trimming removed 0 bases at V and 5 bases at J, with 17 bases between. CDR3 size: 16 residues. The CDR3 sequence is CASSQDSLAPSHEQYF. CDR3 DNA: TGTGCCAGCAGCCAAGACTCCCTAGCTCCGAGCCACGAGCAGTACTTC.

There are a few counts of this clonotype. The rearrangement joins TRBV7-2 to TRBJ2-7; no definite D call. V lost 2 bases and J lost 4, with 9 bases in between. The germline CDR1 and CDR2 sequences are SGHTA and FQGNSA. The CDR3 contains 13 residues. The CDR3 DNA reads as TGTGCCAGCAGCTTAAATCCCTCTTACGAGCAGTACTTC. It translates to CASSLNPSYEQYF.

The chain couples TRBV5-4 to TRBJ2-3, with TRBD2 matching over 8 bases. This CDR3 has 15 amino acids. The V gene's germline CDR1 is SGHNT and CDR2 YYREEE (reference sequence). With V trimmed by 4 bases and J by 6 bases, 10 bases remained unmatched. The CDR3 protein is CASSDTGGAMDTQYF. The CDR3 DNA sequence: TGTGCCAGCAGCGATACGGGGGGGGCGATGGATACGCAGTATTTT.

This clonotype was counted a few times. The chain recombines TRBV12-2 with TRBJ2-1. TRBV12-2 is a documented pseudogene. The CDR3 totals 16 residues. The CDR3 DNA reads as TGTGCAAGTCGCTTAACGGTGTTAAGCTCCTACAATGAGCAGTTCTTC. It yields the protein CASRLTVLSSYNEQFF.